This TCR beta chain was recovered during a study of T cells in Graves' hyperthyroidism and ophthalmopathy. Points from the study as a whole: Classification by a 13 V-J model distinguished ophthalmopathy from stable hyperthyroidism. Most thyroid-expanded clonotypes above 0.001 were also found in blood.

Ten or more counts support this clonotype. Antigen specificity is unknown. V was shortened by 0 bases and J by 3 bases, with 10 bases between the two germline ends. Germline CDR1 is LGHDT and CDR2 is YNNKEL (reference sequence). The CDR3 is made up of 15 amino acids. Authors of the study amplified TCR beta CDR3 regions from RNA transcripts. When the TCR CDR3 underwent first-round RT-PCR, the HTBI primer set was used. TCRdb independently ran MiXCR on the multiplex PCR reads; one entry per CDR3 protein. The sample includes a few hundred thousand distinct CDR3 sequences, roughly 20% seen only once; the top ten take approximately 35%. Disease duration was under 3 months in the ophthalmopathy patients, who also had a Clinical Activity Score of at least 3 and a NOSPECS grade of at least 4. Any patient presenting with uncontrolled infection, other autoimmune disease, pregnancy or lactation was left out.

The chain uses TRBV3-1 and TRBJ2-3; no firm D call. The sequencing sample was made of blood. This clonotype was sampled from a man between 45 and 60 years old with Graves' ophthalmopathy. CDR3 nucleotide sequence: TGTGCCAGCAGCCAAGATCGAGGCCCTACAGATACGCAGTATTTT. Protein: CASSQDRGPTDTQYF.